These T cell receptor beta chains were read from a single sample in a study of cytomegalovirus exposure and HLA in healthy donors. Libraries were prepared by immunoSEQ multiplex PCR; TCRdb keeps only in-frame clonotypes and omits some of them. The data show about 150,000 clones, more than 70% seen once. Sequencing was done on a sample of PBMCs. These receptors were obtained from a man aged 18 to 30 in good health and CMV-seropositive. Both conserved end residues are part of each CDR3. The order of the fields is V gene, J gene, clone size, D gene, CDR3 protein, CDR3 DNA. D genes are given only for firm matches. Size tells how often a clone was seen (once, few, many) or the class of an expanded clone, and some rows leave it out.

TRBV5-1	TRBJ1-2	.	.	CASSLGSLGYTF	TGCGCCAGCAGCTTGGGTAGCCTGGGCTACACCTTC
TRBV6-1	TRBJ2-2	.	.	CASSDGRANTGELFF	TGTGCCAGCAGTGACGGCAGGGCGAACACCGGGGAGCTGTTTTTT
TRBV28	TRBJ1-1	few	.	CASNFVLRGWYTEAFF	TGTGCCAGCAACTTTGTCCTCAGGGGTTGGTACACTGAAGCTTTCTTT
TRBV29-1	TRBJ2-1	.	TRBD1	CSALRTMRTGYYNEQFF	TGCAGCGCTCTACGAACAATGCGGACAGGGTATTACAATGAGCAGTTCTTC
TRBV18	TRBJ2-2	.	TRBD1	CASSPRTGNTGELFF	TGTGCCAGCTCACCACGGACAGGGAACACCGGGGAGCTGTTTTTT
TRBV6-1	TRBJ1-2	.	TRBD1	CASSLWDSYGYTF	TGTGCCAGCAGTCTTTGGGACAGCTATGGCTACACCTTC
TRBV11-2	TRBJ2-7	.	.	CASSSFRSSYEQYF	TGTGCCAGCAGTAGTTTTAGAAGTTCCTACGAGCAGTACTTC
TRBV25-1	TRBJ2-7	.	TRBD1	CASSDPGTGVNYEQYF	TGTGCCAGCAGTGACCCCGGGACAGGGGTCAACTACGAGCAGTACTTC
TRBV28	TRBJ1-5	.	.	CASSRTTGTSNQPQHF	TGTGCCAGCAGCCGCACCACAGGGACGAGCAATCAGCCCCAGCATTTT
TRBV15	TRBJ2-3	.	.	CATSSYSGGPQYF	TGTGCCACCAGCAGTTATTCGGGGGGCCCGCAGTATTTT
TRBV4-1	TRBJ2-7	once	.	CASSQLERSYEQYF	TGCGCCAGCAGCCAACTGGAGCGTTCCTACGAGCAGTACTTC
TRBV5-1	TRBJ2-4	.	.	CASSWTGEENIQYF	TGCGCCAGCAGTTGGACGGGAGAAGAAAACATTCAGTACTTC
TRBV4-1	TRBJ1-1	few	.	CASSLLGAGSTEAFF	TGCGCCAGCAGCCTGCTGGGGGCAGGTAGCACTGAAGCTTTCTTT
TRBV18	TRBJ1-1	.	TRBD1	CASSPTGEGTEAFF	TGTGCCAGCTCACCGACAGGGGAAGGCACTGAAGCTTTCTTT
TRBV10-3	TRBJ1-4	few	.	CAISGKGGPGEKLFF	TGTGCCATCAGTGGGAAGGGGGGGCCAGGGGAAAAACTGTTTTTT
TRBV19	TRBJ1-1	.	.	CASSPSSGGRYMNTEAFF	TGTGCCAGTAGTCCGAGTAGCGGGGGGAGGTATATGAACACTGAAGCTTTCTTT
TRBV5-1	TRBJ1-1	.	.	CASSLVFRGRQGNTEAFF	TGCGCCAGCAGCTTGGTCTTTAGAGGGAGGCAGGGGAACACTGAAGCTTTCTTT
TRBV10-3	TRBJ2-4	once	TRBD1	CAISESGRTGLQNIQYF	TGTGCCATCAGTGAAAGTGGGCGGACAGGCCTCCAAAACATTCAGTACTTC
TRBV4-1	TRBJ2-4	once	TRBD1	CASSQGAGTGGSDIQYF	TGCGCCAGCAGCCAGGGGGCCGGGACAGGGGGCTCAGACATTCAGTACTTC
TRBV29-1	TRBJ1-1	.	.	CSVLAGGRNTEAFF	TGCAGCGTTTTGGCCGGGGGAAGGAACACTGAAGCTTTCTTT
TRBV27	TRBJ2-1	.	TRBD1	CASSLDRGGEQFF	TGTGCCAGCAGTTTGGACAGGGGAGGCGAGCAGTTCTTC
TRBV5-1	TRBJ1-4	.	TRBD1	CASSRTGVKDEKLFF	TGCGCCAGCAGCCGAACAGGGGTAAAGGATGAAAAACTGTTTTTT
TRBV5-4	TRBJ2-1	.	TRBD2	CASSSGTSGRRGEQFF	TGTGCCAGCAGCTCCGGGACTAGCGGGAGAAGGGGCGAGCAGTTCTTC
TRBV15	TRBJ2-2	.	TRBD2	CATSSRRLAGELFF	TGTGCCACCAGCAGCCGTAGACTAGCGGGGGAGCTGTTTTTT
TRBV18	TRBJ2-7	.	TRBD2	CASSPLLADEQYF	TGTGCCAGCTCACCACTTCTAGCGGACGAGCAGTACTTC
TRBV5-1	TRBJ2-5	.	.	CASSFGTGGQETQYF	TGCGCCAGCAGCTTTGGGACTGGGGGCCAAGAGACCCAGTACTTC
TRBV10-3	TRBJ1-6	.	.	CAIRDDRSNSPLHF	TGTGCCATCAGGGACGACAGGTCTAATTCACCCCTCCACTTT
TRBV27	TRBJ2-3	.	TRBD2	CASSLGTRTTTQYF	TGTGCCAGCAGTTTAGGGACTAGAACCACTACGCAGTATTTT
TRBV2	TRBJ2-7	.	TRBD1	CASSVEGQGPYEQYF	TGTGCCAGCAGTGTTGAGGGACAGGGTCCCTACGAGCAGTACTTC